This T cell receptor beta chain was captured by sequencing in a study of blood T cell repertoires in COVID-19. Background on the study: PBMCs, B-cell-depleted T cells, or T cells were the source of the cDNA or gDNA that made up the material.

Profiling relied on immunoSEQ multiplex PCR, and the TCRdb table lists in-frame clones only, not all of them. This table has about 480,000 clones, about 91% appearing once. Germline V gene lookup returns CDR1 SGHDT and CDR2 YYEEEE. CDR3 size: 15 residues. The trim removed 5 bases at V and 8 bases at J, leaving 10 bases unmatched. The sequence was collected from a man aged 18 to 29 with COVID-19, enrolled during active disease. The sequenced material came from peripheral blood. The V and J genes are TRBV5-6 and TRBJ1-4, with 9 bases identical to TRBD1. CDR3 amino acids: CASRSYGQGREKLFF. Here the CDR3 DNA reads TGTGCCAGCAGGTCGTATGGACAGGGGAGGGAAAAACTGTTTTTT.